These 20 T cell receptor beta chains share one sample of origin, sequenced in a study of blood T cells in healthy people across ages. PCR was performed a second time for about 7 to 12 cycles using a sample-barcoded 5' primer and a J-beta primer mix. TCRdb fed the 5' RACE reads into MiXCR, producing one record per CDR3 protein. This table has approximately 800,000 distinct CDR3 sequences, about 25% appearing once. Separately, the same data were catalogued under a study of T cells of mothers and their children.

The sequenced material came from blood. The receptors stem from a boy under 18 in good health.

A few counts support this clonotype. The chain carries TRBV7-2 and TRBJ2-7; the match to TRBD1 covers 11 bases. Germline lookup yields CDR1 SGHTA and CDR2 FQGNSA. Unmatched junction bases numbered 9, after V lost 5 bases and J lost 6 bases. This CDR3 is 15 amino acids long. The CDR3 spells CASSPRPGTGGEQYF. CDR3 DNA sequence: TGTGCCAGCAGCCCACGTCCCGGGACAGGGGGCGAGCAGTACTTC.

The chain couples TRBV20-1 to TRBJ2-1, with TRBD1 matching 7 bases. Germline-derived CDR1 and CDR2 are DFQATT and SNEGSKA (reference sequence). This CDR3 contains 14 residues. V was clipped by 7 bases and J by 0 bases; unmatched bases: 6. CDR3 DNA sequence: TGCAGTGGCCAAAGGACAGGCTCCTACAATGAGCAGTTCTTC. Protein sequence: CSGQRTGSYNEQFF.

This clonotype was counted only a few times. This chain links TRBV20-1 with TRBJ1-2; 9 nucleotides match TRBD1. The J segment lost 2 bases and the V segment lost 6 bases, leaving 4 bases of the junction unmatched. Germline CDR1 reads DFQATT; CDR2 reads SNEGSKA (reference sequence). The CDR3 has 13 residues. The CDR3 DNA reads as TGCAGTGCAGGGACAGGGACCAACTATGGCTACACCTTC. Protein: CSAGTGTNYGYTF.

The chain links TRBV6-2 or TRBV6-3 to TRBJ1-5; D gene unclear. V dropped 6 bases and J dropped 1 base, with 10 bases sitting between them. The germline V gene encodes CDR1 MNHEY and CDR2 SVGEGT. The CDR3 extends over 14 amino acids. DNA for the CDR3: TGTGCCAGCAGCCCCCCAGGAAGCAATCAGCCCCAGCATTTT. Amino acid sequence: CASSPPGSNQPQHF.

The chain couples TRBV6-1 to TRBJ1-5; TRBD1 matches at 7 bases. CDR3 length: 14 residues. The germline V gene encodes CDR1 MNHNS and CDR2 SASEGT. V was pared by 2 bases and J by 5 bases, with 3 bases of the junction left unmatched. Here the CDR3 reads CASSERQGDQPQHF. Written as DNA, the CDR3 is TGTGCCAGCAGTGAAAGACAGGGTGATCAGCCCCAGCATTTT.

The gene calls are TRBV29-1 and TRBJ2-3; TRBD2 agrees at 7 bases. V gave up 2 bases and J gave up 5 bases; unmatched junction bases: 7. Germline V gives CDR1 SQVTM, CDR2 ANQGSEA. The CDR3 has 14 amino acids. The CDR3 sequence is CSVERLAVGDTQYF. CDR3 in DNA: TGCAGCGTTGAAAGGCTAGCGGTGGGAGATACGCAGTATTTT.

This clonotype turned up a few times. CDR3 coding DNA: TGTGCCAGCAGCACCCGTATGGGGGGACCAGCGTCCTACGAGCAGTACTTC. It specifies CASSTRMGGPASYEQYF. J is TRBJ2-7 and V is TRBV7-8; perhaps TRBD2 as D (6 bases). With 5 bases removed from V and 1 base from J, the gap between germline ends came to 21 bases. CDR3 length: 17 amino acids. Germline V gene lookup returns CDR1 SGHVS and CDR2 FQNEAQ. Together with reference TRBV7-8 and TRBJ2-7, the CDR3 gives the full variable domain: GAGVSQSPRYKVAKRGQDVALRCDPISGHVSLFWYQQALGQGPEFLTYFQNEAQLDKSGLPSDRFFAERPEGSVSTLKIQRTQQEDSAVYLCASSTRMGGPASYEQYFGPGTRLTVT.

The sample holds one count of this clonotype. The chain uses TRBV6-1 and TRBJ2-1; tentatively, D is TRBD1 (6 bases). Per the germline V gene, CDR1 is MNHNS and CDR2 is SASEGT. This CDR3 region has 15 residues. Trimming shortened V by 6 bases and J by 3 bases, and 15 bases separated the two germline ends. CDR3: CASRLQGSHYNEQFF. CDR3 in DNA: TGTGCCAGCAGATTACAGGGCTCTCACTACAATGAGCAGTTCTTC.

This clonotype was counted between two and nine times. Sequence at one end of the junction differs from germline and may be a read error. The V call is TRBV29-1, the J call TRBJ2-5, with TRBD2 as a possible D gene (7 bases). CDR3 length: 14 residues. Germline-derived CDR1 and CDR2 are SQVTM and ANQGSEA. CDR3 protein: CSVVGGRRQETQYF. The DNA for the CDR3 is TGCAGTGTTGTGGGGGGGCGCCGGCAAGAGACCCAGTACTTC. Supplemented by reference TRBV29-1 and TRBJ2-5, the full variable domain reads SAVISQKPSRDICQRGTSLTIQCQVDSQVTMMFWYRQQPGQSLTLIATANQGSEATYESGFVIDKFPISRPNLTFSTLTVSNMSPEDSSIYLCSVVGGRRQETQYFGPGTRLLVL.

This clonotype was seen more than once but under ten times. The rearrangement joins TRBV20-1 to TRBJ1-1; tentative D call: TRBD1 (5 bases). CDR1 and CDR2 (germline): DFQATT, SNEGSKA (reference sequence). The CDR3 is made up of 14 amino acids. V lost 3 bases and J 3 bases, leaving 14 bases between the germline ends. CDR3 DNA sequence: TGCAGTGCTAGTGGGGTTGGGGGACACACTGAAGCTTTCTTT. It encodes CSASGVGGHTEAFF.

J is TRBJ2-1 and V is TRBV11-2, with TRBD2 identical over 9 bases. The DNA end is more similar to TRBJ2-5, so the J call may be wrong. Germline CDR1 reads SGHAT; CDR2 reads FQNNGV. This CDR3 contains 15 residues. The DNA for the CDR3 is TGTGCCAGCAGCTTACAGCCTAGCGGGGAAGAGACCCAGTACTTC. Amino acids: CASSLQPSGEETQYF.

This clonotype appeared a few times. The V call is TRBV11-2, the J call TRBJ2-5; possibly TRBD2 for D (6 bases). The V end lost 8 bases, the J end lost 4 bases, and 11 bases lay between the germline ends. CDR1 SGHAT and CDR2 FQNNGV come from the germline V gene. The CDR3 loop spans 12 amino acids. The CDR3 reads CASRLVGETQYF. The CDR3 DNA follows: TGTGCCAGCCGACTAGTAGGAGAGACCCAGTACTTC.

The rearrangement links TRBV20-1 to TRBJ2-1; the D is unclear. The CDR3 sequence is 13 residues long. CDR1 is DFQATT and CDR2 is SNEGSKA in the germline V gene (reference sequence). The ends were cut back, 3 bases at V and 1 base at J, with 7 bases in the middle. This CDR3 reads CSASPVSYNEQFF. CDR3 DNA: TGCAGTGCTAGTCCCGTTTCCTACAATGAGCAGTTCTTC.

The V call is TRBV18, the J call TRBJ2-2, with TRBD1 matching over 9 bases. CDR1 KGHSH and CDR2 LQKENI come from the germline V gene. V trimming: 1 base; J trimming: 6 bases; junction bases outside the gene matches: 9. This CDR3 has 17 residues. The CDR3, as DNA: TGTGCCAGCTCACCACTCTCGGTGGACAGGGGAGCCGGGGAGCTGTTTTTT. Its protein product is CASSPLSVDRGAGELFF.

This clonotype was seen a few times. This sequence joins TRBV5-8 and TRBJ2-5; tentative D call: TRBD2 (7 bases). V lost 1 base to trimming and J lost 6 bases, with 16 bases between them. Germline V gene sequence: CDR1 SGHTS, CDR2 YDEGEE. The CDR3 is made up of 15 amino acids. The CDR3 spells CASSLFIRGAKTQYF. In DNA form, the CDR3 reads TGTGCCAGCAGCTTGTTTATACGGGGGGCAAAGACCCAGTACTTC.

The table lists this clonotype with a few counts. The J gene is TRBJ2-7, the V gene TRBV29-1; D tentatively fits TRBD1 or TRBD2 (5 bases each). Trimming removed 7 bases at V and 0 bases at J, with 13 bases between. CDR3 size: 13 residues. Germline assignment: CDR1 SQVTM and CDR2 ANQGSEA. CDR3 sequence reads: CSGGDGHSYEQYF. CDR3 DNA: TGCAGCGGTGGGGACGGCCACTCCTACGAGCAGTACTTC.

The V and J genes are TRBV29-1 and TRBJ2-5, with 7 positions matching TRBD1. The J call is doubtful: the DNA matches TRBJ2-7 better. The germline gives CDR1 SQVTM, CDR2 ANQGSEA. The CDR3 runs 13 residues. CDR3 region: CSATGTALGEQYF. In DNA, the CDR3 is TGCAGCGCAACCGGGACAGCCTTGGGCGAGCAGTACTTC.

This sequence joins TRBV5-1 and TRBJ1-2, with 7 bases fitting TRBD1. CDR3 length: 13 residues. V was pared by 4 bases and J by 3 bases, with 3 bases of the junction left unmatched. The germline gives CDR1 SGHRS, CDR2 YFSETQ. This CDR3 is CASSGGGDYGYTF. As DNA, the CDR3 is TGCGCCAGCAGCGGAGGGGGCGACTATGGCTACACCTTC.

The rearrangement links TRBV7-3 to TRBJ2-1; TRBD2 matches at 8 bases. Germline assignment: CDR1 SGHTA and CDR2 FQGTGA. This CDR3 has 16 residues. Germline trimming cut 5 bases from V and 8 bases from J; bases unmatched to any gene: 14. The CDR3 bases are TGTGCCAGCAGCGTCAGATCGGGTCGGCGGGGGGATGAGCAGTTCTTC. It codes for CASSVRSGRRGDEQFF. The whole variable domain, remainder taken from reference TRBV7-3 and TRBJ2-1, is GAGVSQTPSNKVTEKGKYVELRCDPISGHTALYWYRQSLGQGPEFLIYFQGTGAADDSGLPNDRFFAVRPEGSVSTLKIQRTERGDSAVYLCASSVRSGRRGDEQFFGPGTRLTVL.

V is TRBV20-1 and J is TRBJ2-3, with 7 positions matching TRBD2. Trimming at V came to 7 bases and at J to 5 bases, leaving 9 bases not matched to a gene. The length of the CDR3 is 13 residues. Germline V gene data show CDR1 as DFQATT and CDR2 as SNEGSKA (reference sequence). The CDR3 reads CSVFVLAKDTQYF. The CDR3 nucleotides read TGCAGTGTGTTCGTACTAGCGAAAGATACGCAGTATTTT.